Presented here are 3 T cell receptor beta chains from one specimen sequenced in a study of response to subunit inactivated influenza vaccine. TCRdb ran MiXCR on the RT-PCR reads and lists one entry per CDR3 protein. Here the sample spans about 780,000 distinct CDR3 sequences, roughly 20% being singletons. This sample comprised PBMCs from blood, obtained around 5 days after vaccination. Receptor source: a man in his fifties who received an inactivated influenza vaccine.

This clonotype was seen at least ten times. This sequence joins TRBV12-3 or TRBV12-4 and TRBJ2-3; D not resolved. V lost 1 base and J 1 base, leaving 12 bases between the germline ends. The CDR3 is made up of 16 amino acids. The CDR3 sequence is CASSLGQVIRTDTQYF. Written as DNA, the CDR3 is TGTGCCAGCAGTTTAGGCCAGGTGATACGCACAGATACGCAGTATTTT.

This clonotype was observed many times. V and J are TRBV7-2 and TRBJ2-5, with D maybe TRBD2 (6 bases). V was clipped by 1 base and J by 7 bases, with 10 bases between them. Germline lookup yields CDR1 SGHTA and CDR2 FQGNSA. CDR3 size: 13 residues. Here the CDR3 reads CASSLEGRGTQYF. CDR3 DNA: TGTGCCAGCAGCTTAGAGGGGCGGGGGACCCAGTACTTC.

The chain uses TRBV20-1 and TRBJ2-5; tentative D call: TRBD1 (6 bases). CDR1 and CDR2 (germline): DFQATT, SNEGSKA (reference sequence). Trimming took off 3 bases at V and 2 bases at J, with 10 bases between the two ends. The CDR3 is 13 residues long. This CDR3 is CSARDRIQETQYF. DNA of the CDR3: TGCAGTGCTAGGGACAGAATACAAGAGACCCAGTACTTC.